These T cell receptor beta chains were read from a single sample in a study of shared clonotypes between healthy human individuals. The table came from immunoSEQ multiplex PCR; TCRdb's copy has only in-frame clones and leaves some out. Here the sample spans about 2,200,000 clones, around 93% being singletons. The source material was naive CD8+ T cells from PBMCs. The receptors derive from a man younger than 35 in good health. Some clones in this sample may be carry-over from other donors' samples. Each CDR3 is given with its conserved first and last residue. Each record gives: D gene, V gene, clone size, J gene, CDR3 protein, CDR3 DNA. D genes are given only for firm matches. Clone size, where shown, is once, few, many, or a class for clones that have expanded.

NA	TRBV7-6	NA	TRBJ2-1	CASSLSFSPNNEQFF	TGTGCCAGCAGCTTAAGCTTCAGCCCGAACAATGAGCAGTTCTTC
TRBD2	TRBV7-9	NA	TRBJ2-7	CASSFLAGVGEQYF	TGTGCCAGCAGCTTTTTAGCGGGAGTAGGCGAGCAGTACTTC
NA	TRBV28	NA	TRBJ2-2	CASRAAKALNTGELFF	TGTGCCAGCAGGGCCGCGAAGGCCCTTAACACCGGGGAGCTGTTTTTT
NA	TRBV27	NA	TRBJ2-7	CASSLFWGRSPYEQYF	TGTGCCAGCAGTTTATTCTGGGGACGCAGCCCCTACGAGCAGTACTTC
NA	TRBV4-1	NA	TRBJ2-7	CASSQDGIGQGGMEQYF	TGCGCCAGCAGCCAAGACGGAATTGGGCAGGGAGGAATGGAGCAGTACTTC
NA	TRBV27	NA	TRBJ2-3	CASSFLGGRDTQYF	TGTGCCAGCAGTTTTTTGGGGGGAAGGGATACGCAGTATTTT
NA	TRBV7-2	NA	TRBJ1-3	CASSLVPSGTGNTIYF	TGTGCCAGCAGCTTAGTCCCCAGTGGGACAGGAAACACCATATATTTT
NA	TRBV5-1	NA	TRBJ2-3	CASSLDGDTQYF	TGCGCCAGCAGCTTGGATGGGGATACGCAGTATTTT
NA	TRBV27	NA	TRBJ2-1	CASSARDTNNEQFF	TGTGCCAGCAGTGCGCGGGACACTAACAATGAGCAGTTCTTC
NA	TRBV4-2	once	TRBJ2-1	CASSQVLEGEGVNEQFF	TGTGCCAGCAGCCAAGTGTTGGAGGGAGAGGGGGTTAATGAGCAGTTCTTC
NA	TRBV19	NA	TRBJ1-5	CASSISGGLSNQPQHF	TGTGCCAGTAGTATTTCCGGGGGATTGAGCAATCAGCCCCAGCATTTT
NA	TRBV13	NA	TRBJ1-1	CASSQGGGAANTEAFF	TGTGCCAGCAGCCAAGGGGGGGGCGCGGCGAACACTGAAGCTTTCTTT
NA	TRBV27	NA	TRBJ2-4	CASSSYKAGIQYF	TGTGCCAGCAGTTCATACAAGGCAGGCATTCAGTACTTC
TRBD2	TRBV5-1	NA	TRBJ2-1	CASSLGLAGPEQFF	TGCGCCAGCAGCTTGGGGCTAGCGGGACCTGAGCAGTTCTTC
NA	TRBV11-2	NA	TRBJ1-5	CASRSRSSAGEQPQHF	TGTGCCAGCAGGTCCCGGAGCTCGGCAGGGGAACAGCCCCAGCATTTT
NA	TRBV9	NA	TRBJ2-1	CASSVEGRSYNEQFF	TGTGCCAGCAGCGTAGAGGGACGGTCCTACAATGAGCAGTTCTTC
NA	TRBV6-1	NA	TRBJ1-3	CASSEALTFSGNTIYF	TGTGCCAGCAGTGAAGCGCTTACGTTCTCTGGAAACACCATATATTTT
NA	TRBV25-1	once	TRBJ1-1	CASSEGQLNTEAFF	TGTGCCAGCAGTGAAGGGCAGCTCAACACTGAAGCTTTCTTT
TRBD1	TRBV2	once	TRBJ2-6	CARAGTGESGANVLTF	TGTGCCAGGGCCGGGACAGGGGAGTCTGGGGCCAACGTCCTGACTTTC
NA	TRBV29-1	NA	TRBJ1-1	CSGIVMNTEAFF	TGCAGCGGAATCGTCATGAACACTGAAGCTTTCTTT
TRBD1	TRBV9	NA	TRBJ1-2	CASSTRQGNYGYTF	TGTGCCAGCAGCACTCGACAGGGGAACTATGGCTACACCTTC
NA	TRBV27	NA	TRBJ1-2	CASSRTPDSILLWGYTF	TGTGCCAGCAGCCGAACCCCCGACAGCATCCTGTTGTGGGGCTACACCTTC
NA	TRBV6-1	NA	TRBJ2-7	CASGGLYF	TGTGCCAGCGGGGGACTGTACTTC
TRBD2	TRBV4-1	NA	TRBJ2-4	CASSSPTSGGIQYF	TGCGCCAGCAGCTCCCCGACTAGCGGCGGCATTCAGTACTTC
TRBD1	TRBV18	NA	TRBJ1-4	CASSPPRGDEKLFF	TGTGCCAGCTCACCGCCCAGGGGGGATGAAAAACTGTTTTTT
TRBD2	TRBV6-1	once	TRBJ2-1	CASSTLTSDYNEQFF	TGTGCCAGCAGCACCCTGACTAGCGACTACAATGAGCAGTTCTTC
NA	TRBV2	NA	TRBJ2-2	CASLGGAPRAGELFF	TGTGCCAGCTTGGGGGGGGCGCCCCGTGCCGGGGAGCTGTTTTTT
NA	TRBV2	NA	TRBJ1-5	CASSEGRGRRNQPQHF	TGTGCCAGCAGTGAAGGGCGTGGACGCCGAAATCAGCCCCAGCATTTT
TRBD1	TRBV9	NA	TRBJ1-3	CASSSGGQGIGNTIYF	TGTGCCAGCAGCTCAGGGGGACAGGGGATTGGAAACACCATATATTTT
NA	TRBV19	NA	TRBJ2-3	CASSIWDRGDTQYF	TGTGCCAGTAGTATATGGGACCGTGGGGATACGCAGTATTTT
NA	TRBV6-6	NA	TRBJ2-7	CASSDPLDSSYEQYF	TGTGCCAGCAGTGACCCCTTGGACAGCTCCTACGAGCAGTACTTC
NA	TRBV6-5	NA	TRBJ1-1	CASSYGGQLNTEAFF	TGTGCCAGCAGTTACGGTGGACAACTGAACACTGAAGCTTTCTTT
TRBD1	TRBV4-3	NA	TRBJ2-6	CASSQDRRQGAYSGANVLTF	TGCGCCAGCAGCCAAGATCGACGACAGGGGGCCTACTCTGGGGCCAACGTCCTGACTTTC
TRBD1	TRBV9	once	TRBJ2-1	CASSSTTGQGYNEQFF	TGTGCCAGCAGCTCCACCACGGGACAGGGGTACAATGAGCAGTTCTTC
TRBD2	TRBV6-5	NA	TRBJ2-1	CASSASGSPHNEQFF	TGTGCCAGCAGTGCTAGCGGGAGTCCCCACAATGAGCAGTTCTTC
NA	TRBV19	NA	TRBJ2-1	CASSIGGGLTRGDEQFF	TGTGCCAGTAGTATAGGTGGCGGGCTAACCCGAGGGGATGAGCAGTTCTTC
NA	TRBV27	NA	TRBJ2-4	CASSGRVQGTKNIQYF	TGTGCCAGCAGTGGCAGAGTACAGGGAACCAAAAACATTCAGTACTTC
NA	TRBV6-5	NA	TRBJ2-1	CASSWGLGGEQFF	TGTGCCAGCAGTTGGGGTCTGGGTGGTGAGCAGTTCTTC
TRBD2	TRBV5-5	NA	TRBJ2-3	CASSREGLAGAYDTQYF	TGTGCCAGCAGCAGAGAGGGACTAGCGGGAGCGTACGATACGCAGTATTTT
TRBD2	TRBV9	NA	TRBJ2-2	CASSSRLAGNTGELFF	TGTGCCAGCAGCTCCCGACTAGCGGGGAACACCGGGGAGCTGTTTTTT